These 21 T cell receptor beta chains originate from one sample sequenced in a study of T cells in localized non-small cell lung cancer. Produced via immunoSEQ multiplex PCR; TCRdb's table is partial and in-frame only. The table has approximately 88,000 clones, about nine tenths seen once. The material was PBMCs, obtained before any cancer treatment. These receptors all come from a woman aged 35 to 70 with stage II squamous cell lung carcinoma.

The V gene is TRBV28, the J gene TRBJ2-6; D remains ambiguous. Trimming cost V 9 bases and J 2 bases, with 5 bases left between them. The CDR3 contains 12 residues. Per the germline V gene, CDR1 is MDHEN and CDR2 is SYDVKM. The CDR3 sequence is CASLTGANVLTF. CDR3 DNA: TGTGCCAGTCTAACTGGGGCCAACGTCCTGACTTTC.

The chain carries TRBV5-4 and TRBJ2-2; D not resolved. In germline, CDR1 is SGHNT, CDR2 YYREEE (reference sequence). The CDR3 is 13 residues long. Trimming removed 2 bases from V and 1 base from J, with 3 bases in between. The CDR3 DNA follows: TGTGCCAGCAGCTTAATGAACACCGGGGAGCTGTTTTTT. Translated: CASSLMNTGELFF. Drawing the rest from reference TRBV5-4 and TRBJ2-2, the complete variable domain is ETGVTQSPTHLIKTRGQQVTLRCSSQSGHNTVSWYQQALGQGPQFIFQYYREEENGRGNFPPRFSGLQFPNYSSELNVNALELDDSALYLCASSLMNTGELFFGEGSRLTVL.

The V gene is TRBV7-2, the J gene TRBJ2-2; the D gene is possibly TRBD1 (7 bases). Trimming left V 10 bases short and J 5 bases short, with 11 bases between. The germline V gene has CDR1 SGHTA and CDR2 FQGNSA. The CDR3 is made up of 12 amino acids. The CDR3 protein is CANQGGTGELFF. The DNA of the CDR3 is TGTGCCAACCAGGGGGGAACCGGGGAGCTGTTTTTT.

The chain employs TRBV5-6 and TRBJ1-1, with D tentatively TRBD1 (5 bases). Germline assignment: CDR1 SGHDT and CDR2 YYEEEE. V was cut by 2 bases and J by 0 bases, with 11 bases left in between. CDR3 length: 15 amino acids. The CDR3 sequence is CASSFNPGMNTEAFF. The CDR3 nucleotides are TGTGCCAGCAGCTTCAATCCAGGGATGAACACTGAAGCTTTCTTT.

This chain links TRBV18 with TRBJ2-4; a possible D gene is TRBD2 (6 bases). Trimming left V 3 bases short and J 1 base short, with 19 bases between. Germline-derived CDR1 and CDR2 are KGHSH and LQKENI. The CDR3 loop spans 18 amino acids. CDR3: CASSPLGLLVGAKNIQYF. The CDR3 bases are TGTGCCAGCTCACCCCTGGGACTGCTCGTTGGGGCCAAAAACATTCAGTACTTC.

This clone was seen only once. This chain connects TRBV25-1 to TRBJ1-6; a weak D match, TRBD1 (5 bases). V lost 7 bases and J 7 bases, leaving 11 bases between the germline ends. CDR3 length: 13 amino acids. Germline loops: CDR1 MGHDK, CDR2 SYGVNS. Here the CDR3 DNA reads TGTGCCAGCACCAGGGCTGGGAATTCACCCCTCCACTTT. This translates into CASTRAGNSPLHF.

This clone was counted once. The V call is TRBV2, the J call TRBJ1-5; TRBD1 matches 8 bases. The CDR3 sequence is 14 residues long. The ends lost 6 bases at V and 7 bases at J; junction bases unmatched: 8. Looked up from germline, CDR1 is SNHLY and CDR2 is FYNNEI. The CDR3 coding sequence is TGTGCCAGCAGCGACGACAGGGGAAGACAGCCCCAGCATTTT. The encoded protein is CASSDDRGRQPQHF.

The chain has TRBV19 and TRBJ2-1; D gene unclear. Germline V lookup: CDR1 LNHDA, CDR2 SQIVND (reference sequence). The CDR3 totals 15 residues. V was cut by 5 bases and J by 0 bases, with 11 bases left in between. In DNA form, the CDR3 reads TGTGCCAGTAGTGGAACGGCAAGCTCCTACAATGAGCAGTTCTTC. Amino acids: CASSGTASSYNEQFF.

This chain uses TRBV27 with TRBJ1-1, with no clear D. The germline CDR1 and CDR2 sequences are MNHEY and SMNVEV (reference sequence). The germline V and J ends were trimmed by 9 bases and 0 bases, with 20 bases remaining between them. This CDR3 comprises 16 residues. CDR3 amino acids: CASRRRRGVMNTEAFF. The CDR3 DNA is TGTGCCAGTAGACGAAGGCGGGGTGTTATGAACACTGAAGCTTTCTTT.

This chain joins TRBV5-6 and TRBJ1-2, with TRBD1 matching over 7 bases. Germline V CDR1 and CDR2: SGHDT, YYEEEE. The CDR3 spans 14 residues. The ends lost 4 bases at V and 2 bases at J; junction bases unmatched: 5. CDR3 nucleotides: TGTGCCAGCAGCCAGGGGGGGGCGAACTATGGCTACACCTTC. Residues: CASSQGGANYGYTF. Full variable domain (remainder filled in from reference TRBV5-6 and TRBJ1-2): DAGVTQSPTHLIKTRGQQVTLRCSPKSGHDTVSWYQQALGQGPQFIFQYYEEEERQRGNFPDRFSGHQFPNYSSELNVNALLLGDSALYLCASSQGGANYGYTFGSGTRLTVV.

The chain couples TRBV2 to TRBJ1-1; possible D gene TRBD1, 5 bases. V was trimmed by 9 bases and J by 9 bases, leaving 14 bases between them. Germline assignment: CDR1 SNHLY and CDR2 FYNNEI. The CDR3 has 11 amino acids. CDR3 region: CASIGAGQAFF. The CDR3 DNA sequence: TGTGCCAGTATAGGGGCAGGGCAAGCTTTCTTT.

The chain carries TRBV20-1 and TRBJ1-2; no firm D call. This CDR3 spans 9 amino acids. CDR1 is DFQATT and CDR2 is SNEGSKA in the germline V gene (reference sequence). Trimming cost V 3 bases and J 7 bases, with 3 bases left between them. Written as DNA, the CDR3 is TGCAGTGCTAGTACTGGCTACACCTTC. This translates into CSASTGYTF.

This sequence joins TRBV5-8 and TRBJ1-6, with D possibly matching TRBD1 (5 bases). V was cut by 3 bases and J by 1 base, with 8 bases left in between. The CDR3 has 15 residues. Germline V gene data show CDR1 as SGHTS and CDR2 as YDEGEE. The CDR3 here is CASSSGLSYNSPLHF. DNA for the CDR3: TGTGCCAGCAGCTCAGGGTTGTCCTATAATTCACCCCTCCACTTT. The full variable domain, rest sourced from reference TRBV5-8 and TRBJ1-6, is EAGVTQSPTHLIKTRGQQATLRCSPISGHTSVYWYQQALGLGLQFLLWYDEGEERNRGNFPPRFSGRQFPNYSSELNVNALELEDSALYLCASSSGLSYNSPLHFGNGTRLTVT.

Notes on this clone: The junction and the germline gene differ at one end; a read error may be behind it. The chain uses TRBV5-1 and TRBJ2-1; 10 bases map to TRBD2. This CDR3 spans 15 amino acids. Germline V gene sequence: CDR1 SGHRS, CDR2 YFSETQ. CDR3 protein: CASSDGTSAYNEQLF. The CDR3 DNA reads TGCGCCAGCAGCGACGGGACTAGCGCTTACAATGAGCAGCTCTTC.

CDR3 loop: CASSVSEGTIYF. The CDR3 coding sequence is TGTGCCAGCAGCGTCTCCGAAGGGACGATATATTTT. V and J are TRBV5-6 and TRBJ1-3; D possibly corresponds to TRBD1 (5 bases). Germline CDR1 is SGHDT and CDR2 is YYEEEE. The V end was cut by 4 bases, the J end by 13 bases, with 15 bases between. CDR3 size: 12 residues.

V gene TRBV6-5 combines with J gene TRBJ1-3; D gene uncertain. The germline V and J ends were trimmed by 6 bases and 4 bases, with 13 bases remaining between them. CDR1 and CDR2 from the germline V gene are MNHEY and SVGAGI. CDR3 length: 14 amino acids. The CDR3 DNA reads as TGTGCCAGCAGGGTCACTGGCACCGGAAACACCATATATTTT. Translated: CASRVTGTGNTIYF.

The rearrangement uses TRBV5-4 and TRBJ1-1; D remains unclear. CDR3 length: 15 residues. CDR1 SGHNT and CDR2 YYREEE come from the germline V gene (reference sequence). Trimming shortened V by 1 base and J by 1 base, and 11 bases separated the two germline ends. CDR3 DNA sequence: TGTGCCAGCAGCTTGCCAGATTACAGGAACACTGAAGCTTTCTTT. Translation gives CASSLPDYRNTEAFF.

The chain links TRBV29-1 to TRBJ1-2; possible D gene TRBD1, 5 bases. From germline, CDR1 is SQVTM and CDR2 ANQGSEA. The CDR3 totals 13 residues. The V end lost 6 bases, the J end lost 2 bases, and 13 bases lay between the germline ends. CDR3 in DNA: TGCAGCGTGGACGCTGCAGGGAACTATGGCTACACCTTC. This sequence encodes CSVDAAGNYGYTF. The whole variable domain, filled in from reference TRBV29-1 and TRBJ1-2, reads SAVISQKPSRDICQRGTSLTIQCQVDSQVTMMFWYRQQPGQSLTLIATANQGSEATYESGFVIDKFPISRPNLTFSTLTVSNMSPEDSSIYLCSVDAAGNYGYTFGSGTRLTVV.

The rearrangement links TRBV19 to TRBJ1-2; D gene uncertain. Germline V lookup: CDR1 LNHDA, CDR2 SQIVND (reference sequence). This CDR3 comprises 15 residues. Trimming removed 5 bases at V and 0 bases at J, with 13 bases between. CDR3 sequence (DNA): TGTGCCAGTAGTCTGGTCGTTGGAGCTAACTATGGCTACACCTTC. It codes for CASSLVVGANYGYTF.

The gene calls are TRBV5-4 and TRBJ1-2, with D maybe TRBD1 (5 bases). Germline CDR1 reads SGHNT; CDR2 reads YYREEE (reference sequence). This CDR3 spans 15 amino acids. V was cut by 4 bases and J by 5 bases, with 18 bases left in between. CDR3 protein: CASSQGAVSGYGYTF. CDR3 coding DNA: TGTGCCAGCAGCCAAGGGGCGGTCTCTGGGTATGGCTACACCTTC.

V is TRBV6-1 and J is TRBJ1-5, with TRBD1 as a possible D gene (5 bases). CDR1 is MNHNS and CDR2 is SASEGT in the germline V gene. This CDR3 is built from 14 residues. V was clipped by 8 bases and J by 3 bases, with 14 bases between them. The CDR3 reads CASDSGGTNQPQHF. The CDR3 DNA is TGTGCCAGCGACAGCGGTGGCACCAATCAGCCCCAGCATTTT.